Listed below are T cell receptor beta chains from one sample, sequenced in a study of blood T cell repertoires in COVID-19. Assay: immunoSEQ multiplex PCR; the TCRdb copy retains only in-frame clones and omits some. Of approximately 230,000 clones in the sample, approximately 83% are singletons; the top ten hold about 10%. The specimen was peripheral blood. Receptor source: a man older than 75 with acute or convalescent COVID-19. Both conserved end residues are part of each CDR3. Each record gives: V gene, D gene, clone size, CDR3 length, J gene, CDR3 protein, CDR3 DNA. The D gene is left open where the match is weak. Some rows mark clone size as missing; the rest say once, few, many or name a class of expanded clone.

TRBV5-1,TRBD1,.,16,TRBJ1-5,CASSLGGQGGNQPQHF,TGCGCCAGCAGCTTGGGAGGACAGGGTGGCAATCAGCCCCAGCATTTT
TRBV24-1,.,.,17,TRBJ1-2,CATSDPVRGGTNYGYTF,TGTGCCACCAGTGACCCCGTCCGGGGGGGAACTAACTATGGCTACACCTTC
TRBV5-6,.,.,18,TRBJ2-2,CASSRLRYQGPNTGELFF,TGTGCCAGCAGCCGATTGCGGTACCAGGGCCCGAACACCGGGGAGCTGTTTTTT
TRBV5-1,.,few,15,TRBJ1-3,CASSHTGSSGNTIYF,TGCGCCAGCAGCCATACAGGGTCTTCGGGAAACACCATATATTTT
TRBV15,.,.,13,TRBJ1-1,CATSLGSDTEAFF,TGTGCCACCAGCCTAGGATCGGACACTGAAGCTTTCTTT
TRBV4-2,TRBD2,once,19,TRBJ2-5,CASSQVPRTSLGYQETQYF,TGTGCCAGCAGCCAAGTGCCCCGGACTAGCCTCGGGTACCAAGAGACCCAGTACTTC
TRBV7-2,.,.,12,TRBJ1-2,CASSVDSHGYTF,TGTGCCAGCAGCGTGGACAGTCATGGCTACACCTTC
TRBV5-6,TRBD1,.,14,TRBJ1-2,CASRAGGANYGYTF,TGTGCCAGCAGGGCAGGGGGTGCAAACTATGGCTACACCTTC
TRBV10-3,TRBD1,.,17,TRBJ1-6,CAISRPPGQGAWSPLHF,TGTGCCATCAGCCGTCCTCCGGGACAGGGGGCCTGGTCACCCCTCCACTTT
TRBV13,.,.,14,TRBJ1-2,CASSRNGQPYGYTF,TGTGCCAGCAGCCGAAATGGACAGCCCTATGGCTACACCTTC
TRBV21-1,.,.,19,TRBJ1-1,CASSIPGQGALSENTEAFF,TGTGCCAGCAGCATACCGGGACAGGGGGCTTTGTCGGAGAACACTGAAGCTTTCTTT
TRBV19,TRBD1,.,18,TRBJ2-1,CASSMKDRGVSRYNEQFF,TGTGCCAGTAGTATGAAGGACAGGGGGGTTTCGCGGTACAATGAGCAGTTCTTC
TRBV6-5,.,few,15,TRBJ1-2,CASSWRGSANYGYTF,TGTGCCAGCAGTTGGAGGGGCTCGGCTAACTATGGCTACACCTTC
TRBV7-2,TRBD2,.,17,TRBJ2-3,CASSQTGTIILPDTQYF,TGTGCCAGCAGCCAGACCGGGACTATAATACTCCCAGATACGCAGTATTTT
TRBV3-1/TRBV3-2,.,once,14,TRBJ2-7,CASSRGSRSYEQYF,TGTGCCAGCAGCCGCGGTTCTCGCTCCTACGAGCAGTACTTC
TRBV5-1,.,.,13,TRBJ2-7,CASSLGRISEQYF,TGCGCCAGCAGCTTGGGGCGGATCTCCGAGCAGTACTTC
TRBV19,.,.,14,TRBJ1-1,CASREGQRDTEAFF,TGTGCCAGCCGGGAGGGACAAAGGGACACTGAAGCTTTCTTT
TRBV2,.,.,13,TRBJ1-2,CASSIQSNYGYTF,TGTGCCAGCAGTATCCAGTCAAACTATGGCTACACCTTC
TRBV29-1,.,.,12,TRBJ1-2,CSVTQGNYGYTF,TGCAGCGTAACCCAGGGGAACTATGGCTACACCTTC
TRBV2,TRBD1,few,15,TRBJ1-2,CASSRTGVIPTGYTF,TGTGCCAGCAGTAGGACAGGGGTCATCCCGACAGGCTACACCTTC
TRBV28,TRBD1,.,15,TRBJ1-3,CASSETGVSGNTIYF,TGTGCCAGCAGTGAGACAGGGGTCTCTGGAAACACCATATATTTT
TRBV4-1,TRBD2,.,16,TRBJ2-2,CASSHNSGGGTGELFF,TGCGCCAGCAGCCATAATAGCGGGGGGGGAACCGGGGAGCTGTTTTTT
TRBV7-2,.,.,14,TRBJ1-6,CASSFDITGGTLHF,TGTGCCAGCAGCTTCGACATAACCGGGGGGACCCTCCACTTT
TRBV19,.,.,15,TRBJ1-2,CASSIAKPLELGYTF,TGTGCCAGTAGTATAGCGAAGCCCCTGGAGCTTGGCTACACCTTC
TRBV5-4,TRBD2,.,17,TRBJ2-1,CASSTGLAGNSYNEQFF,TGTGCCAGCAGCACGGGACTAGCGGGAAACTCCTACAATGAGCAGTTCTTC
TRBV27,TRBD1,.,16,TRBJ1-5,CASSGGTGPLSGPQHF,TGTGCCAGCAGCGGGGGGACAGGTCCTTTGAGTGGGCCCCAGCATTTT
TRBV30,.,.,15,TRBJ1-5,CAWSVGGNSNQPQHF,TGTGCCTGGAGTGTTGGGGGGAATAGCAATCAGCCCCAGCATTTT
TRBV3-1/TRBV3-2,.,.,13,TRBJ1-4,CASSPQRNEKLFF,TGTGCCAGCAGTCCTCAGCGTAATGAAAAACTGTTTTTT
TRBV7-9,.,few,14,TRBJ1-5,CASSRDSSNQPQHF,TGTGCCAGCAGCCGCGACAGCAGCAATCAGCCCCAGCATTTT
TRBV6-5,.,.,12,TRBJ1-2,CASSPTGHGYTF,TGTGCCAGCAGTCCCACAGGGCACGGCTACACCTTC